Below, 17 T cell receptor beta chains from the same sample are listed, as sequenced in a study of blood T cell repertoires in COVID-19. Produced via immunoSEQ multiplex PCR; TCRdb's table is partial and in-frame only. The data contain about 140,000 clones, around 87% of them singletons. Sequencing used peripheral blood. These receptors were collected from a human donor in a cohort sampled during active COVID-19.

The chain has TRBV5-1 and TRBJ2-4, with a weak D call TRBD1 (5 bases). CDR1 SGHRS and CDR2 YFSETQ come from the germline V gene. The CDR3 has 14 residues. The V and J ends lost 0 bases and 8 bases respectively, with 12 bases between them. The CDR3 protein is CASSLGRVGDIQYF. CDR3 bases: TGCGCCAGCAGCTTGGGCAGGGTAGGAGACATTCAGTACTTC.

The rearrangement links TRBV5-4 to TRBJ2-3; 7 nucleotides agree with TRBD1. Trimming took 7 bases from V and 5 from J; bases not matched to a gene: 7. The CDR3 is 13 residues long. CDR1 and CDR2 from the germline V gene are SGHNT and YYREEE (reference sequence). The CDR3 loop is CASAGTVEDTQYF. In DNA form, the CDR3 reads TGTGCCAGCGCCGGGACAGTGGAAGATACGCAGTATTTT.

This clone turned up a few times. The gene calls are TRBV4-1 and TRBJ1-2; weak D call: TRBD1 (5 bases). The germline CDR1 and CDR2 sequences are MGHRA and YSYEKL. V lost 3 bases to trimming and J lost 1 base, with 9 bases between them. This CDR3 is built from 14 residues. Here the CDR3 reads CASSQGGLNYGYTF. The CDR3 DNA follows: TGCGCCAGCAGCCAGGGGGGACTTAACTATGGCTACACCTTC.

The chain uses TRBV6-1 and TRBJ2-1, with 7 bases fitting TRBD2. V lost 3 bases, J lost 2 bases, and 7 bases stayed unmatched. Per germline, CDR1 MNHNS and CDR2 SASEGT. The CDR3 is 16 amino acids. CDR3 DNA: TGTGCCAGCAGTGAGTACGGGGGGTGGGCCTACAATGAGCAGTTCTTC. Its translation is CASSEYGGWAYNEQFF.

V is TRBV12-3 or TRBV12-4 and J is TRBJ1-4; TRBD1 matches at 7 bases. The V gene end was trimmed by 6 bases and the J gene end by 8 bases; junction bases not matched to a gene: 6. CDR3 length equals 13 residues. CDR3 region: CASSPGGIEKLFF. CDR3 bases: TGTGCCAGCAGCCCAGGGGGTATCGAAAAACTGTTTTTT.

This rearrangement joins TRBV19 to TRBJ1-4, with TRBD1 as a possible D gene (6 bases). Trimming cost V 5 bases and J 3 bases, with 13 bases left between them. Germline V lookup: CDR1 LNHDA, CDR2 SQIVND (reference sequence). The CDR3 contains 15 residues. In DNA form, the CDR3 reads TGTGCCAGTAGTGCCCTAGGGGGATCTAATGAAAAACTGTTTTTT. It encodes CASSALGGSNEKLFF.

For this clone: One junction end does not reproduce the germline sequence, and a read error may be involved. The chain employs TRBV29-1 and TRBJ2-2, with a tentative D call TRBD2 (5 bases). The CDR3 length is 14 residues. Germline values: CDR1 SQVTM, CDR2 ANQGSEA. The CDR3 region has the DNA TGCAGCGTGGAAGGACTGGTCAACACCGGGGAGCTGTTTTTT. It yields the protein CSVEGLVNTGELFF.

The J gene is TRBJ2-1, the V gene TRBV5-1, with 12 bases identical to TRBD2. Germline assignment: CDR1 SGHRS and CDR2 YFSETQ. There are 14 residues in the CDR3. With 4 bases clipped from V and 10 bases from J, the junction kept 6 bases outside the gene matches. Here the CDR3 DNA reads TGCGCCAGCAGCAGGACTAGCGGGATGGAGGAGCAGTTCTTC. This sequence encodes CASSRTSGMEEQFF. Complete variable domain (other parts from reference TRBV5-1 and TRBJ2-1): KAGVTQTPRYLIKTRGQQVTLSCSPISGHRSVSWYQQTPGQGLQFLFEYFSETQRNKGNFPGRFSGRQFSNSRSEMNVSTLELGDSALYLCASSRTSGMEEQFFGPGTRLTVL.

In DNA form, the CDR3 reads TGTGCCAGCAGCCAGGCGGAGGGGGCGCGCTATGGCTACACCTTC. It translates to CASSQAEGARYGYTF. V is TRBV7-6 and J is TRBJ1-2; 7 nucleotides line up with TRBD1. The V and J ends lost 5 bases and 4 bases, in that order; junction bases with no gene match: 10. From germline, CDR1 is SGHVS and CDR2 FNYEAQ. The CDR3 sequence is 15 residues long.

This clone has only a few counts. CDR3 region: CASSQVEGAYEQYF. The CDR3 DNA sequence: TGTGCCAGCAGCCAAGTAGAGGGAGCCTACGAGCAGTACTTC. The chain is built from TRBV3-1 (or the pseudogene TRBV3-2) and TRBJ2-7, with D maybe TRBD2 (5 bases). Germline-derived CDR1 and CDR2 are LGHDT and YNNKEL (reference sequence). This CDR3 has 14 residues. Trimming removed 1 base from V and 2 bases from J, with 9 bases in between.

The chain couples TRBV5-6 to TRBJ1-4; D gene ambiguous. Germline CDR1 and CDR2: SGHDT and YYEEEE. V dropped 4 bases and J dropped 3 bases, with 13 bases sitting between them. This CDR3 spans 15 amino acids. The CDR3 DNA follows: TGTGCCAGCAGCCCCGGATCCGGGGCTAATGAAAAACTGTTTTTT. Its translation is CASSPGSGANEKLFF. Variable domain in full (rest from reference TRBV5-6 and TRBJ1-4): DAGVTQSPTHLIKTRGQQVTLRCSPKSGHDTVSWYQQALGQGPQFIFQYYEEEERQRGNFPDRFSGHQFPNYSSELNVNALLLGDSALYLCASSPGSGANEKLFFGSGTQLSVL.

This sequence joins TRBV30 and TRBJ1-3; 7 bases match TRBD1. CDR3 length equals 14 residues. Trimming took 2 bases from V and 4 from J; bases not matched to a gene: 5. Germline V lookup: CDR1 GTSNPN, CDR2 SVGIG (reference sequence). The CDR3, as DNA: TGTGCCTGGAGTCGAGGAGGGGGCGGAAACACCATATATTTT. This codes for CAWSRGGGGNTIYF.

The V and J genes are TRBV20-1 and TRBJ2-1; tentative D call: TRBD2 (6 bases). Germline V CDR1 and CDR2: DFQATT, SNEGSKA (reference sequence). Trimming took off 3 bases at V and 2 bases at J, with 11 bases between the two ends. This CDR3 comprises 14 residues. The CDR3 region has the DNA TGCAGTGCTAGTTACGGGGGTGCCTACAATGAGCAGTTCTTC. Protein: CSASYGGAYNEQFF.

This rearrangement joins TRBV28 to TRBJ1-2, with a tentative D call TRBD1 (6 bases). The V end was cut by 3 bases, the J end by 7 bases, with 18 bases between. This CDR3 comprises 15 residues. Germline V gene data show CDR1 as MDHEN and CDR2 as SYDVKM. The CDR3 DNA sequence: TGTGCCAGCAGTTTGGTAATAGGGGGAAAAGGTGGCTACACCTTC. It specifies CASSLVIGGKGGYTF.

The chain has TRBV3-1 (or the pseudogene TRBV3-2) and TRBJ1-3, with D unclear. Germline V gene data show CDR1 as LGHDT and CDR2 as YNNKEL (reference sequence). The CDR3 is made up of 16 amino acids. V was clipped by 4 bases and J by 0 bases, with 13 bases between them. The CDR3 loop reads CASSPLDGVSGNTIYF. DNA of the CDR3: TGTGCCAGCAGCCCTCTAGACGGGGTCTCTGGAAACACCATATATTTT.

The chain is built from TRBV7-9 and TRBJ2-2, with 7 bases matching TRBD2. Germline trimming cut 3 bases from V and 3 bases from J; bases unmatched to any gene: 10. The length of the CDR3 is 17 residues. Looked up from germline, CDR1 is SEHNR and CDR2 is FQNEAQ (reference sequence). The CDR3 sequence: CASSLGLGREHTGELFF. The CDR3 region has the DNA TGTGCCAGCAGCTTGGGCTTGGGGCGGGAGCACACCGGGGAGCTGTTTTTT. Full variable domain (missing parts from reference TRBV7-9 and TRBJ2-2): DTGVSQNPRHKITKRGQNVTFRCDPISEHNRLYWYRQTLGQGPEFLTYFQNEAQLEKSRLLSDRFSAERPKGSFSTLEIQRTEQGDSAMYLCASSLGLGREHTGELFFGEGSRLTVL.

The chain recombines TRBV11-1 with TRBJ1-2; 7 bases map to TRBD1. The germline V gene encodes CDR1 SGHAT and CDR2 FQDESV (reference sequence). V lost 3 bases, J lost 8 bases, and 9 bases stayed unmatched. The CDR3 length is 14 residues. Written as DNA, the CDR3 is TGTGCCAGCAGCTTGCAAGGGGGCGCCGGGGGCTACACCTTC. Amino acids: CASSLQGGAGGYTF.